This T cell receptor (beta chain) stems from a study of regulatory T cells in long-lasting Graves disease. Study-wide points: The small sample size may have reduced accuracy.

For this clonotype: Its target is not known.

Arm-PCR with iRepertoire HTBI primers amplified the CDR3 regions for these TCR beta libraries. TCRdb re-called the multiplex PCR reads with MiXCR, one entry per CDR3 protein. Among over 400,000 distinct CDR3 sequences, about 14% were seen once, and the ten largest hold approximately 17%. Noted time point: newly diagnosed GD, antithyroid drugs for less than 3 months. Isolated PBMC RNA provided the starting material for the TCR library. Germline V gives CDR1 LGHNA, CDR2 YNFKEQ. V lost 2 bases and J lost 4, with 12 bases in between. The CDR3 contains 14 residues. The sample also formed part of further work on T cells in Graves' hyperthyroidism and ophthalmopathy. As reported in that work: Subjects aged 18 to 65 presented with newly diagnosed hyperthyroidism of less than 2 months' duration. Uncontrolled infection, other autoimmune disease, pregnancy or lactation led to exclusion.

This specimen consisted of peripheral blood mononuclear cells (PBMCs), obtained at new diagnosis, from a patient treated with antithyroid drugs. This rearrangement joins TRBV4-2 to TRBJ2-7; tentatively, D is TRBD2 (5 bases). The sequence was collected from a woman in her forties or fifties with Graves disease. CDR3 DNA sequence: TGTGCCAGCAGCCAACGGAGCGGCCAATACGAGCAGTACTTC. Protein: CASSQRSGQYEQYF.